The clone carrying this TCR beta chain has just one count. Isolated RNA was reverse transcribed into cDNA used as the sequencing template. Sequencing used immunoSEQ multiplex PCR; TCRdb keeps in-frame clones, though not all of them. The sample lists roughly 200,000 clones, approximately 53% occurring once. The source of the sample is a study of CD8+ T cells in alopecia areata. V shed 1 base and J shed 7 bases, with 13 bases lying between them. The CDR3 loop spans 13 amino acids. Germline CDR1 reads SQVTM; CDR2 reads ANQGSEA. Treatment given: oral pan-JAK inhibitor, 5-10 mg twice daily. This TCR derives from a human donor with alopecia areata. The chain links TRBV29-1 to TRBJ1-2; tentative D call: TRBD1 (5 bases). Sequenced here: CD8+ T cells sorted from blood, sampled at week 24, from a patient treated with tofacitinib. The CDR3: CSVEGQGTGGYTF. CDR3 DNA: TGCAGCGTTGAAGGGCAGGGAACGGGTGGCTACACCTTC.